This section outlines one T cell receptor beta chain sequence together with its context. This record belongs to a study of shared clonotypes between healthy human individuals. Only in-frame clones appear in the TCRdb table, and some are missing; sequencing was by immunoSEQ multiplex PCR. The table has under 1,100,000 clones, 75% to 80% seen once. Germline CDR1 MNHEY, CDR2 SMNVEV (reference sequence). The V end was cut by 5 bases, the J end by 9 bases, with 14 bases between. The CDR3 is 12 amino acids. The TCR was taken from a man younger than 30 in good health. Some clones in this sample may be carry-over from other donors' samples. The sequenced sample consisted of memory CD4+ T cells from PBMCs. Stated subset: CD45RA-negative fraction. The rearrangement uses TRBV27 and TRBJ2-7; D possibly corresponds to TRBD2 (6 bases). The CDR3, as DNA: TGTGCCAGCAGTCCCCCGCGGGGTAGGCAGTACTTC. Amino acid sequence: CASSPPRGRQYF.